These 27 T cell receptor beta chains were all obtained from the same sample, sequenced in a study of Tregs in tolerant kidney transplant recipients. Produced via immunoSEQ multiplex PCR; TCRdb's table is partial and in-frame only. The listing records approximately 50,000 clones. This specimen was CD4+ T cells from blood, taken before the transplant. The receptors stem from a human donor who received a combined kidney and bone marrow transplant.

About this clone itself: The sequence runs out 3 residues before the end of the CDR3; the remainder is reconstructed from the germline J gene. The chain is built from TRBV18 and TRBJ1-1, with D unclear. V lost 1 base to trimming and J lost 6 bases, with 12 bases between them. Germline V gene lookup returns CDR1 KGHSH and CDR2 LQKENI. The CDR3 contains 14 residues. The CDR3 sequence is CASSPLAKNAEAFF. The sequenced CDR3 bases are TGTGCCAGCTCACCACTCGCGAAAAACGCTGAA. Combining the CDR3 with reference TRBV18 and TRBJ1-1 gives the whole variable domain NAGVMQNPRHLVRRRGQEARLRCSPMKGHSHVYWYRQLPEEGLKFMVYLQKENIIDESGMPKERFSAEFPKEGPSILRIQQVVRGDSAAYFCASSPLAKNAEAFFGQGTRLTVV.

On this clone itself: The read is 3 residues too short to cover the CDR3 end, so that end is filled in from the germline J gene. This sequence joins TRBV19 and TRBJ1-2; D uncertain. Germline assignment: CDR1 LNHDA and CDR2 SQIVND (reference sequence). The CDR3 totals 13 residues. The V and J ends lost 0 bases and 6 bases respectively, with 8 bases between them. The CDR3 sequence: CASSIEYGDGYTF. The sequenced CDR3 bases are TGTGCCAGTAGTATAGAGTACGGGGATGGC.

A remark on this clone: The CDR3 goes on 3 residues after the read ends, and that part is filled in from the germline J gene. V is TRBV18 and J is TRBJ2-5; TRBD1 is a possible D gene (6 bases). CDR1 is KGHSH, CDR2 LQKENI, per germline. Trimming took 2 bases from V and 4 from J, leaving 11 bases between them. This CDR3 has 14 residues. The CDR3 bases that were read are TGTGCCAGCTCACCAAACAGGGTAGGAGAGACC. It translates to CASSPNRVGET. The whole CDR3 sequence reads CASSPNRVGETQYF.

CDR3 DNA (partial): TGTGCCAGCAGCCCTGTGGGGGGCATT. Translating gives CASSPVGGI. The whole CDR3 protein is CASSPVGGIQYF. This chain uses TRBV5-6 with TRBJ2-4; D perhaps matches TRBD2 (6 bases). Read data end 3 residues before the CDR3 end; the end is taken from the germline J gene. CDR1 SGHDT and CDR2 YYEEEE come from the germline V gene. V lost 4 bases, J lost 9 bases, and 11 bases lay in between. This CDR3 spans 12 amino acids.

The CDR3 bases that were read are TGTGCCACCATAGACGAGACACGGAGGGGAAAA. Its translation: CATIDETRRGK. The entire CDR3 reads CATIDETRRGKLFF. The rearrangement uses TRBV19 and TRBJ1-4; maybe TRBD1 (5 bases). With the read ending 3 residues before the CDR3 end, the germline J gene is used to fill in that end. CDR1 is LNHDA, CDR2 SQIVND, per germline (reference sequence). Between the trimmed V and J ends, which lost 10 bases and 10 bases, there was a span of 22 bases. The CDR3 covers 14 residues.

CDR3 region: CASSQGGTSQQETQYF. Partial CDR3 DNA: TGCGCCAGCAGCCAAGGGGGGACTAGTCAACAAGAGACC. This rearrangement joins TRBV4-1 to TRBJ2-5, with TRBD2 matching 8 bases. The CDR3 end falls 3 residues outside the read, so it is completed with the germline J gene. This CDR3 region has 16 residues. Per germline, CDR1 MGHRA and CDR2 YSYEKL. Losses at the gene ends were 1 base for V and 2 bases for J; bases not matched to a gene: 6.

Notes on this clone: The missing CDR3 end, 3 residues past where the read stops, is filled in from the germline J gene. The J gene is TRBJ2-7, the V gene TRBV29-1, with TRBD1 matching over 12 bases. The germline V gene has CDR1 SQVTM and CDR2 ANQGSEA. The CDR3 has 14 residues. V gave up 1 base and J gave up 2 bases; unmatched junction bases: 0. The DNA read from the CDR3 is TGCAGCGTTGAAGGGGACAGGGGGCCCTACGAG. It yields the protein CSVEGDRGPYE. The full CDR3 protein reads CSVEGDRGPYEQYF.

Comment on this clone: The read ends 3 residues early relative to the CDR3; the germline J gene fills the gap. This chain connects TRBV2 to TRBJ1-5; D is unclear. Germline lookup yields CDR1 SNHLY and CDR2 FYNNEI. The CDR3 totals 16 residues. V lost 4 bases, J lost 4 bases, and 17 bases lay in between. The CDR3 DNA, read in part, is TGTGCCAGCAGTGTCCCCCGGGGAGGAAGGAATCAGCCC. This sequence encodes CASSVPRGGRNQP. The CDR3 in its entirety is CASSVPRGGRNQPQHF.

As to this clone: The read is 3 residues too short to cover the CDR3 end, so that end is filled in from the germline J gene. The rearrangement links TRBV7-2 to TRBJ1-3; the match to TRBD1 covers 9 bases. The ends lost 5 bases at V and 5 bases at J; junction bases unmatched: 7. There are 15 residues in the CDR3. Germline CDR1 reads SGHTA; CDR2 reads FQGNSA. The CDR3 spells CASSKDRGNRNTIYF. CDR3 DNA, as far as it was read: TGTGCCAGCAGCAAGGACAGGGGAAACAGAAACACC.

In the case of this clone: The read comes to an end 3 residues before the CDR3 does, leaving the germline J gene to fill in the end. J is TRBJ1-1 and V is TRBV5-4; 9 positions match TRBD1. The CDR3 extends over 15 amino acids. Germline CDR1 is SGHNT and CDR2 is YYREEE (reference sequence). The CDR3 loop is CASGQGTGPLMAAFF. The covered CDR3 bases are TGTGCCAGTGGACAGGGGACGGGGCCCTTAATGGCA.

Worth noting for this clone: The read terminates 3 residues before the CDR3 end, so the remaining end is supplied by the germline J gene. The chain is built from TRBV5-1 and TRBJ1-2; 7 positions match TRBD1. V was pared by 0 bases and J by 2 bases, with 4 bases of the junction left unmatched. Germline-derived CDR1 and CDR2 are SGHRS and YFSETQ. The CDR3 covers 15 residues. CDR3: CASSLAAGGNYGYTF. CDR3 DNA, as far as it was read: TGCGCCAGCAGCTTGGCTGCAGGGGGGAACTATGGC. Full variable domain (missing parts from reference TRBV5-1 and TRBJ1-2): KAGVTQTPRYLIKTRGQQVTLSCSPISGHRSVSWYQQTPGQGLQFLFEYFSETQRNKGNFPGRFSGRQFSNSRSEMNVSTLELGDSALYLCASSLAAGGNYGYTFGSGTRLTVV.

The part of the CDR3 DNA that was read is TGTGCCAGCTCAGCGACAGGGGGCGGGAATGAG. Protein: CASSATGGGNE. The complete CDR3 reads CASSATGGGNEQFF. The chain employs TRBV18 and TRBJ2-1; 10 bases are a match to TRBD1. The sequenced fragment ends 3 residues before the CDR3 boundary, so the rest is inferred from the germline J gene. The CDR3 sequence is 14 residues long. After removal of 5 bases from V and 7 bases from J, the junction contained 5 bases not matched to a gene. Per germline, CDR1 KGHSH and CDR2 LQKENI.

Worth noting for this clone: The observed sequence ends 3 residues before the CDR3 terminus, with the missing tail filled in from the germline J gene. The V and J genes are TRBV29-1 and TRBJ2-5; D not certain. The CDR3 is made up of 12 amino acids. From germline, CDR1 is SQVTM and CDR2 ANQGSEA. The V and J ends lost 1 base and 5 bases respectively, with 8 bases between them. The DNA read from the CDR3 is TGCAGCGTTGAAGGCACTTCGGAGACC. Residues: CSVEGTSET. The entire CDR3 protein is CSVEGTSETQYF.

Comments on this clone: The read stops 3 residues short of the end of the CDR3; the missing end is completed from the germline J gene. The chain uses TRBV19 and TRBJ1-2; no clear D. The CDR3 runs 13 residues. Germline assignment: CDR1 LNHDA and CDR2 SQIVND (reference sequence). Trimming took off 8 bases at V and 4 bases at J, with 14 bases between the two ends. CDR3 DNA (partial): TGTGCCAGTTCTACCAGCGGTGGCTATGGC. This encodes CASSTSGGYG. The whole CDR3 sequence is CASSTSGGYGYTF.

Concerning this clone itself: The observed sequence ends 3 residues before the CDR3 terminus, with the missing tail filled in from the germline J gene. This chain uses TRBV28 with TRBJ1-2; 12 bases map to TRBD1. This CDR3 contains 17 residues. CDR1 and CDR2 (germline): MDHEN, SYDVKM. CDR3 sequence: CASRAETPGTGGEGYTF. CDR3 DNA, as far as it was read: TGTGCCAGCAGAGCCGAGACCCCCGGGACAGGGGGCGAGGGC.

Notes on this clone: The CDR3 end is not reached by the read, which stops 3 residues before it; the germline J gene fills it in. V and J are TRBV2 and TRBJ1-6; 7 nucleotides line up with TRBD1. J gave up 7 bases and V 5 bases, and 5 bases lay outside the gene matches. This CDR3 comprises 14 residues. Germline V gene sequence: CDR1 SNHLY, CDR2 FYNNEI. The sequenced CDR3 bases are TGTGCCAGCAGTTCGGGACAGAGAAATTCACCC. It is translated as CASSSGQRNSP. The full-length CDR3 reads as CASSSGQRNSPLHF.

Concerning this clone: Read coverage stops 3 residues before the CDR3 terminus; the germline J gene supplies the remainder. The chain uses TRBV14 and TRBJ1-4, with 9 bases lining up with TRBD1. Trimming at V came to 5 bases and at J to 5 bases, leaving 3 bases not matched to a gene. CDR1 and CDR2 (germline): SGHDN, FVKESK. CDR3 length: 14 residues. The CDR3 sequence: CASSYGQGNEKLFF. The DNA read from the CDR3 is TGTGCCAGCAGCTACGGACAGGGGAATGAAAAA.

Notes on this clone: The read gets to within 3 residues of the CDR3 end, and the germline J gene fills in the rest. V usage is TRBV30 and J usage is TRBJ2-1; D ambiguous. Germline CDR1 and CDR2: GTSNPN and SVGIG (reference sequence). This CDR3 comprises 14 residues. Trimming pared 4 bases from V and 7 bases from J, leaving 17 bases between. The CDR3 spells CAWKSALRSNEQFF. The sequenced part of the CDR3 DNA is TGTGCCTGGAAATCAGCGTTACGATCGAATGAG.

This CDR3 is CASSILAGASGYTF. Incomplete CDR3 DNA: TGTGCCAGTAGTATTTTGGCAGGGGCGAGTGGC. V gene TRBV19 combines with J gene TRBJ1-2; perhaps TRBD1 as D (6 bases). The read gets to within 3 residues of the CDR3 end, and the germline J gene fills in the rest. The CDR3 is 14 amino acids. The V and J ends lost 3 bases and 7 bases respectively, with 15 bases between them. Germline V lookup: CDR1 LNHDA, CDR2 SQIVND (reference sequence).

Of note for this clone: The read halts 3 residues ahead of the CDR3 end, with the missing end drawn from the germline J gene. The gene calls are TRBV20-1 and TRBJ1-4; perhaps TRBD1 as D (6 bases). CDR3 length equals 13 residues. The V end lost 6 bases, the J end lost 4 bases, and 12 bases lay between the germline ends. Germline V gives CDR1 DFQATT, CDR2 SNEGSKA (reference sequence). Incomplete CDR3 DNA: TGCAGTGCAAGGGACATAGATAATGAAAAA. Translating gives CSARDIDNEK. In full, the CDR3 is CSARDIDNEKLFF.

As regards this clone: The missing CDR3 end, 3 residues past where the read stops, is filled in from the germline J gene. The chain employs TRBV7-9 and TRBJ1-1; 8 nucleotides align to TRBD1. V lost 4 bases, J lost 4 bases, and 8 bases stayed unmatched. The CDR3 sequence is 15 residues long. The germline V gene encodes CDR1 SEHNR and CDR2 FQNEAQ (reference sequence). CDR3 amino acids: CASSSGRTGSTEAFF. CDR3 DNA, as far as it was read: TGTGCCAGCAGCTCCGGAAGGACAGGGAGCACTGAA. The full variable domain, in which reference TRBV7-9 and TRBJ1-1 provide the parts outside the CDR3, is DTGVSQNPRHKITKRGQNVTFRCDPISEHNRLYWYRQTLGQGPEFLTYFQNEAQLEKSRLLSDRFSAERPKGSFSTLEIQRTEQGDSAMYLCASSSGRTGSTEAFFGQGTRLTVV.

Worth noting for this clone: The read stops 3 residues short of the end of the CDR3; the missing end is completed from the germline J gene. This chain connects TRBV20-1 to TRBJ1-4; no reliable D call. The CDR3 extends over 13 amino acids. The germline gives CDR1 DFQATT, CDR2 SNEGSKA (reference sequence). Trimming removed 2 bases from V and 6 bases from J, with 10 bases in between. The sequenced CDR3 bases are TGCAGTGCTAGACAAGACAACTATGAAAAA. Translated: CSARQDNYEK. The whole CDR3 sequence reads CSARQDNYEKLFF.

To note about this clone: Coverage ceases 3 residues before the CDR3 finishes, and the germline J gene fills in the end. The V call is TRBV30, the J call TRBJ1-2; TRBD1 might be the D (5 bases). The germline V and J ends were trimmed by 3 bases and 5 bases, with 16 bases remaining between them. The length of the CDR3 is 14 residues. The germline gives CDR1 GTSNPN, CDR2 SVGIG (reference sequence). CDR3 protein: CAWSGGGVGYGYTF. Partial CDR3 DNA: TGTGCCTGGAGCGGCGGGGGGGTAGGGTATGGC.

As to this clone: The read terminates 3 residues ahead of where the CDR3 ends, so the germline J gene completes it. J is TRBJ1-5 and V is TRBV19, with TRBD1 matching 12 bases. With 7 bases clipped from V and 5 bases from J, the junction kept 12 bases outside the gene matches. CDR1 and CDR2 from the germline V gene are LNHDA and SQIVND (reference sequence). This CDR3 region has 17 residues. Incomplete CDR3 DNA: TGTGCCAGTACACCGGGACAGGGGGCTGGGAGGGATCAGCCC. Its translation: CASTPGQGAGRDQP. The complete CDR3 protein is CASTPGQGAGRDQPQHF. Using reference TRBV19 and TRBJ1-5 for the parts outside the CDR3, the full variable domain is DGGITQSPKYLFRKEGQNVTLSCEQNLNHDAMYWYRQDPGQGLRLIYYSQIVNDFQKGDIAEGYSVSREKKESFPLTVTSAQKNPTAFYLCASTPGQGAGRDQPQHFGDGTRLSIL.

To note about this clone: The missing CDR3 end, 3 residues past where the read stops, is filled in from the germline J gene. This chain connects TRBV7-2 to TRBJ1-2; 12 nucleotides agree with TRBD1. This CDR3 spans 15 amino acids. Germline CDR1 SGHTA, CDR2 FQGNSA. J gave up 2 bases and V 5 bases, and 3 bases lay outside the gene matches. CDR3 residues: CASSRGTGGNYGYTF. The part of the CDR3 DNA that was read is TGTGCCAGCAGCCGCGGGACAGGGGGCAACTATGGC.

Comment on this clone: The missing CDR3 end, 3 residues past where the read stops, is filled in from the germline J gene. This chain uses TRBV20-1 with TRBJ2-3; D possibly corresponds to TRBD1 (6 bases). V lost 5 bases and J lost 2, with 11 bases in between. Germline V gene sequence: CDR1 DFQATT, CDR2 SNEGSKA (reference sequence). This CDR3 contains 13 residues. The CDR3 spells CSAGDTYTDTQYF. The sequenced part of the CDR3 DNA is TGCAGTGCTGGGGACACTTACACAGATACG.

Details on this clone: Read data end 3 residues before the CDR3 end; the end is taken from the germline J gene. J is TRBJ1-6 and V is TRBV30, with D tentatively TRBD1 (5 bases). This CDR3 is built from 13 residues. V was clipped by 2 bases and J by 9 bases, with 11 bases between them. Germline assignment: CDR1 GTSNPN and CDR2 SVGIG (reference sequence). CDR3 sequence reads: CAWSTGGFSPLHF. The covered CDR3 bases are TGTGCCTGGAGTACCGGGGGTTTTTCACCC.